These T cell receptor beta chains were read from a single sample in a study of cytotoxic CD8 clonotypes in ibrutinib-treated CLL. Sequenced by immunoSEQ multiplex PCR; TCRdb stores in-frame clones only, minus some. This sample carries approximately 340,000 clones, roughly 67% of them seen once, and the ten largest clones take about 5.9%. The sample here was PBMCs, taken after 36 months of ibrutinib treatment. These receptors originate from a human donor with chronic lymphocytic leukemia. Each CDR3 is given with its conserved first and last residue. D genes are given only for firm matches. Rows give clone size only sometimes, using once, few, many, or a class for an expanded clone.

v_call,cdr3_length,clone_size,d_call,j_call,cdr3_aa,cdr3_nt
TRBV27,14,-,-,TRBJ2-7,CASSRSGRAYEQYF,TGTGCCAGCAGTAGATCGGGGCGGGCCTACGAGCAGTACTTC
TRBV11-2,16,-,TRBD1,TRBJ2-3,CASSLPRQGVGDTQYF,TGTGCCAGCAGCTTACCCCGACAGGGGGTTGGAGATACGCAGTATTTT
TRBV28,17,many,TRBD2,TRBJ2-1,CASSLEFAGGPRNEQFF,TGTGCCAGCAGTTTAGAATTTGCGGGAGGGCCGAGAAATGAGCAGTTCTTC
TRBV4-1,15,-,-,TRBJ2-7,CASSQDGGSSYEQYF,TGCGCCAGCAGCCAAGATGGCGGTAGCTCCTACGAGCAGTACTTC
TRBV2,14,-,-,TRBJ1-5,CASSEIWGNQPQHF,TGTGCCAGCAGTGAAATATGGGGGAATCAGCCCCAGCATTTT
TRBV29-1,13,-,-,TRBJ2-3,CSVGLELTDTQYF,TGCAGCGTTGGACTAGAGCTCACAGATACGCAGTATTTT
TRBV7-9,12,-,-,TRBJ1-6,CASSLGTSPLHF,TGTGCCAGCAGCTTAGGGACCTCACCCCTCCACTTT
TRBV15,16,-,-,TRBJ2-3,CATSRDFGLITDTQYF,TGTGCCACCAGCAGAGATTTTGGCCTAATCACAGATACGCAGTATTTT
TRBV6-5,15,-,-,TRBJ2-1,CASSRTGVSYNEQFF,TGTGCCAGCAGCCGTACGGGGGTGTCCTACAATGAGCAGTTCTTC
TRBV4-1,16,-,TRBD1,TRBJ1-6,CASSQILTGVNSPLHF,TGCGCCAGCAGCCAGATTCTGACAGGGGTTAATTCACCCCTCCACTTT
TRBV6-5,16,-,TRBD2,TRBJ2-5,CASSSPWRGRVETQYF,TGTGCCAGCAGTTCACCCTGGCGGGGGAGAGTAGAGACCCAGTACTTC
TRBV19,13,-,TRBD1,TRBJ1-2,CASRRTGPDGYTF,TGTGCCAGTAGACGGACAGGACCGGATGGCTACACCTTC
TRBV20-1,11,-,-,TRBJ1-1,CSALGNTEAFF,TGCAGTGCCCTCGGGAACACTGAAGCTTTCTTT
TRBV7-2,12,-,-,TRBJ2-7,CASSLVAAEQYF,TGTGCCAGCAGCTTAGTCGCTGCCGAGCAGTACTTC
TRBV5-1,19,-,TRBD2,TRBJ2-1,CASSLGQKRPGLAGVRRFF,TGCGCCAGCAGCTTGGGACAGAAAAGACCGGGACTAGCGGGGGTAAGGAGGTTCTTC
TRBV4-1,17,-,TRBD1,TRBJ1-2,CASSDHKGQGADIGYTF,TGCGCCAGCAGCGACCACAAGGGACAGGGGGCGGATATCGGCTACACCTTC
TRBV7-6,18,-,TRBD2,TRBJ2-7,CASSLAQSSGYYNYEQYF,TGTGCCAGCAGCTTAGCCCAATCTAGCGGCTACTACAACTACGAGCAGTACTTC
TRBV7-8,13,-,TRBD2,TRBJ2-7,CASSLAGRYEQYF,TGTGCCAGCAGTTTAGCGGGTCGGTACGAGCAGTACTTC
TRBV27,14,-,-,TRBJ1-2,CASSLVGTLYGYTF,TGTGCCAGCAGTTTAGTTGGGACACTCTATGGCTACACCTTC
TRBV6-5,14,once,TRBD1,TRBJ1-5,CASSPGQAAQPQHF,TGTGCCAGCAGCCCAGGACAGGCGGCTCAGCCCCAGCATTTT
TRBV4-3,15,-,TRBD2,TRBJ2-7,CASSPSYGLAAEQYF,TGCGCCAGCAGCCCCTCATACGGACTAGCGGCCGAGCAGTACTTC
TRBV27,16,-,-,TRBJ2-1,CASRDYIGVPSNEQFF,TGTGCCAGCAGGGACTATATCGGGGTGCCAAGCAATGAGCAGTTCTTC
TRBV28,15,-,-,TRBJ2-7,CASSGMTDTNYEQYF,TGTGCCAGCAGTGGTATGACAGATACCAACTACGAGCAGTACTTC
TRBV13,11,-,-,TRBJ2-3,CATLGRDTQYF,TGTGCCACCCTAGGTCGAGATACGCAGTATTTT
TRBV29-1,15,-,-,TRBJ2-3,CSVDFERMVTDTQYF,TGCAGCGTTGACTTTGAGCGGATGGTCACAGATACGCAGTATTTT
TRBV4-3,16,-,TRBD2,TRBJ2-7,CASSRGWTSGSYEQYF,TGCGCCAGCAGCAGAGGCTGGACTAGCGGGTCCTACGAGCAGTACTTC
TRBV6-4,13,-,-,TRBJ2-3,CASSRDSTDTQYF,TGTGCCAGCAGTAGAGACAGCACAGATACGCAGTATTTT
TRBV29-1,13,-,TRBD1,TRBJ1-2,CSVFQQGAGGYTF,TGCAGCGTTTTCCAACAGGGGGCGGGTGGCTACACCTTC
TRBV9,15,-,-,TRBJ2-1,CATNRVGDPYNEQFF,TGTGCCACCAATCGAGTGGGGGACCCCTACAATGAGCAGTTCTTC
TRBV11-2,15,-,TRBD2,TRBJ2-7,CASSVAGTSSYEQYF,TGTGCCAGCAGTGTAGCGGGGACCTCGTCCTACGAGCAGTACTTC
TRBV11-2,14,once,TRBD2,TRBJ2-7,CASSHAGDVGEQYF,TGTGCCAGCAGCCACGCGGGGGATGTAGGCGAGCAGTACTTC
TRBV7-2,13,-,-,TRBJ1-2,CASSKDRDYGYTF,TGTGCCAGCAGCAAAGACAGAGACTATGGCTACACCTTC
TRBV28,15,-,-,TRBJ2-2,CASSPITWDTGELFF,TGTGCCAGCAGTCCGATTACTTGGGACACCGGGGAGCTGTTTTTT
TRBV27,14,-,-,TRBJ2-2,CASARGILTGELFF,TGTGCCAGCGCTCGCGGGATTCTCACCGGGGAGCTGTTTTTT
TRBV27,16,few,-,TRBJ2-7,CASSDHRVLFAYEQYF,TGTGCCAGCAGTGATCACAGGGTCCTCTTTGCCTACGAGCAGTACTTC
TRBV7-2,11,once,-,TRBJ1-2,CATSGGWGYTF,TGTGCCACCTCAGGTGGTTGGGGCTATACCTTC
TRBV10-3,14,-,-,TRBJ1-1,CAISVRGGDTEAFF,TGTGCCATCAGTGTCAGGGGTGGGGACACTGAAGCTTTCTTT
TRBV7-2,15,-,-,TRBJ2-1,CASSLAHGGYNEQFF,TGTGCCAGCAGCTTAGCGCACGGCGGGTACAATGAGCAGTTCTTC
TRBV7-2,13,-,-,TRBJ1-5,CASSLGGGQPQHF,TGTGCCAGCAGCCTCGGGGGGGGTCAGCCCCAGCATTTT
TRBV11-2,16,-,TRBD1,TRBJ1-2,CASSLRLTGGDYGYTF,TGTGCCAGCAGCTTAAGACTGACAGGGGGCGACTATGGCTACACCTTC
TRBV2,17,-,TRBD2,TRBJ2-3,CASTPPGLAGGPNTQYF,TGTGCCAGCACCCCCCCGGGGCTAGCGGGAGGGCCAAATACGCAGTATTTT
TRBV29-1,15,-,TRBD1,TRBJ2-3,CSVDRQGEDTDTQYF,TGCAGCGTTGATCGACAGGGTGAGGACACAGATACGCAGTATTTT
TRBV5-1,20,-,TRBD1,TRBJ2-2,CASSLAIQGAKKANTGELFF,TGCGCCAGCAGCTTGGCGATCCAGGGGGCGAAGAAAGCGAACACCGGGGAGCTGTTTTTT
TRBV4-1,13,-,-,TRBJ2-1,CASSQGGRDEQFF,TGCGCCAGCAGCCAAGGGGGGCGGGATGAGCAGTTCTTC
TRBV5-1,14,-,-,TRBJ2-7,CASSLAREAGEQYF,TGCGCCAGCAGCTTGGCCAGGGAGGCAGGCGAGCAGTACTTC
TRBV7-3,15,-,TRBD2,TRBJ2-3,CASSSAGGPWDTQYF,TGTGCCAGCAGCTCAGCGGGGGGGCCATGGGATACGCAGTATTTT
TRBV7-3,15,few,TRBD1,TRBJ2-1,CASSLGQGLHNEQFF,TGTGCCAGCAGCTTGGGACAGGGGCTTCACAATGAGCAGTTCTTC
TRBV28,15,few,-,TRBJ1-4,CASSPYYTTNEKLFF,TGTGCCAGCAGTCCCTACTATACAACTAATGAAAAACTGTTTTTT
TRBV18,14,-,-,TRBJ2-4,CASSPDLAKNIQYF,TGTGCCAGCTCACCTGATCTAGCCAAAAACATTCAGTACTTC
TRBV5-1,15,few,-,TRBJ2-7,CASSLAATVPYEQYF,TGCGCCAGCAGCTTGGCCGCGACAGTACCGTACGAGCAGTACTTC
TRBV27,17,once,TRBD2,TRBJ2-7,CASSHRRTSGRGPEQYF,TGTGCCAGCAGTCACCGAAGGACTAGCGGGAGGGGGCCCGAGCAGTACTTC
TRBV7-8,15,-,-,TRBJ2-5,CASSFGGAVGETQYF,TGTGCCAGCAGCTTCGGCGGGGCGGTTGGGGAGACCCAGTACTTC
TRBV7-2,14,once,-,TRBJ2-5,CASSLAGGGETQYF,TGTGCCAGCAGCTTAGCTGGGGGCGGGGAGACCCAGTACTTC
TRBV27,16,-,-,TRBJ1-4,CASSLRFGTLNEKLFF,TGTGCCAGCAGTTTAAGGTTCGGGACTCTCAATGAAAAACTGTTTTTT
TRBV7-8,15,-,-,TRBJ2-3,CASSLEPNRRDTQYF,TGTGCCAGCAGCCTTGAGCCCAACCGACGGGATACGCAGTATTTT
TRBV7-2,13,few,TRBD2,TRBJ2-7,CASSLLADYEQYF,TGTGCCAGCAGCTTACTAGCGGACTACGAGCAGTACTTC
TRBV28,13,-,-,TRBJ2-7,CASREQGTYEQYF,TGTGCCAGCAGAGAACAGGGCACCTACGAGCAGTACTTC
TRBV9,14,once,-,TRBJ2-7,CASSETGSDYEQYF,TGTGCCAGCAGCGAGACAGGCTCCGACTACGAGCAGTACTTC
TRBV19,15,-,-,TRBJ2-7,CASSIGPRSSYEQYF,TGTGCCAGTAGTATCGGACCTAGGAGCTCCTACGAGCAGTACTTC
TRBV5-6,13,-,TRBD1,TRBJ1-2,CASRTGGSYGYTF,TGTGCCAGCCGGACAGGGGGCTCCTACGGCTACACCTTC